This is a list of T cell receptor beta chains from one sample in a study of shared clonotypes between healthy human individuals. Data came from immunoSEQ multiplex PCR; TCRdb stores just in-frame clones and leaves some out. The sample holds approximately 620,000 clones, around 97% seen once. The sample taken for sequencing was naive CD4+ T cells sorted from blood. Receptors were obtained from a woman in her 30s in good health. The CDR3 runs from the conserved cysteine through the conserved F or W. A D gene is named only where the DNA matches it firmly. Some rows mark clone size as missing; the rest say once, few, many or name a class of expanded clone.

-,-,TRBV6-5,TRBJ1-1,TGTGCCAGCAGTTATCCCCCCTCGAACACTGAAGCTTTCTTT,CASSYPPSNTEAFF
-,-,TRBV2,TRBJ1-3,TGTGCCAGCAGAGGGGATGTTGGAAACACCATATATTTT,CASRGDVGNTIYF
-,-,TRBV20-1,TRBJ1-1,TGCAGTGCTATAGTGAACACTGAAGCTTTCTTT,CSAIVNTEAFF
TRBD2,-,TRBV9,TRBJ2-3,TGTGCCAGCAGCGTTAGTAGCGGGAGCACAGATACGCAGTATTTT,CASSVSSGSTDTQYF
TRBD2,-,TRBV28,TRBJ2-5,TGTGCCAGCAGTTTTTCGGGACTAGCCCCCCAAGAGACCCAGTACTTC,CASSFSGLAPQETQYF
TRBD1,-,TRBV27,TRBJ1-2,TGTGCCAGCAGTTCAATCTTATTTGCAGGGGGCAGCGACTATGGCTACACCTTC,CASSSILFAGGSDYGYTF
TRBD1,-,TRBV6-1,TRBJ2-3,TGTGCCAGTACTCGGGACAGGCTCACAGATACGCAGTATTTT,CASTRDRLTDTQYF
-,-,TRBV30,TRBJ2-1,TGTGCCCTGGGGGCTACCGTCTACAATGAGCAGTTCTTC,CALGATVYNEQFF
TRBD2,once,TRBV11-3,TRBJ2-1,TGTGCCAGCAGTCTGAGCGGGAGTTACAATGAGCAGTTCTTC,CASSLSGSYNEQFF
-,-,TRBV18,TRBJ1-4,TGTGCCAGCTCACCAAGGGGATCCACTAATGAAAAACTGTTTTTT,CASSPRGSTNEKLFF
TRBD1,-,TRBV6-5,TRBJ2-1,TGTGCCAGCAGTTACCCTGGACAGGGGGCCAACAATGAGCAGTTCTTC,CASSYPGQGANNEQFF
-,-,TRBV5-4,TRBJ1-1,TGTGCCAGCAGCTTGGCTGCGACTACGAACACTGAAGCTTTCTTT,CASSLAATTNTEAFF
-,once,TRBV29-1,TRBJ1-1,TGCAGCGTTGAAGGTACGGGGAACACTGAAGCTTTCTTT,CSVEGTGNTEAFF
TRBD2,-,TRBV2,TRBJ2-3,TGTGCCAGCAGTGAAGCGCCAGGTAGCGGGAGCGGGACAGATACGCAGTATTTT,CASSEAPGSGSGTDTQYF
-,-,TRBV28,TRBJ2-3,TGTGCCAGCAGTTTATCGGCCAGGGGGGGCACAGATACGCAGTATTTT,CASSLSARGGTDTQYF
TRBD1,-,TRBV6-1,TRBJ2-7,TGTGCCAGCAGTGTGACAGGGAGCTCCTACGAGCAGTACTTC,CASSVTGSSYEQYF
TRBD2,-,TRBV2,TRBJ2-3,TGTGCCAGCAGTGACCAGCGGGGAGGGCGGGATACGCAGTATTTT,CASSDQRGGRDTQYF
TRBD1,-,TRBV18,TRBJ1-2,TGTGCCAGCTCACCAACCGGGACAGAGTATGGCTACACCTTC,CASSPTGTEYGYTF
-,once,TRBV29-1,TRBJ2-7,TGCAGCGTTGAACTGGGGCCCGCCTACGAGCAGTACTTC,CSVELGPAYEQYF
-,-,TRBV5-1,TRBJ2-1,TGCGCCAGCAGCTTCGGACCTACGGATGAGCAGTTCTTC,CASSFGPTDEQFF
-,-,TRBV28,TRBJ1-5,TGTGCCAGCAGTTCCAGGATTCTGAACAACCAGCCCCAGCATTTT,CASSSRILNNQPQHF
TRBD2,-,TRBV27,TRBJ2-5,TGTGCCAGCAGTTTCACTAGCGGGAGTTTGACCCAGTACTTC,CASSFTSGSLTQYF
TRBD2,-,TRBV18,TRBJ2-5,TGTGCCAGCTCACCATTGGTAGGTCAAGCGGGACAAGAGACCCAGTACTTC,CASSPLVGQAGQETQYF
TRBD2,few,TRBV30,TRBJ2-7,TGTGCCTGGACGCGCCTAGCGGACTACGAGCAGTACTTC,CAWTRLADYEQYF
TRBD2,once,TRBV2,TRBJ2-7,TGTGCCAGCAGTTTTGGACTAGCGGGAGTAGACGAGCAGTACTTC,CASSFGLAGVDEQYF
TRBD1,-,TRBV6-1,TRBJ1-3,TGTGCCAGCAGTGTAGACAGGGCCTTCGGAAACACCATATATTTT,CASSVDRAFGNTIYF
TRBD1,-,TRBV28,TRBJ1-5,TGTGCCAGCAGTCCGGGACAGGGAGATCAGCCCCAGCATTTT,CASSPGQGDQPQHF
TRBD1,-,TRBV5-6,TRBJ2-7,TGTGCCAGCAGCTTGGTGGGTGGGGCAGGGGGCGAGTACGAGCAGTACTTC,CASSLVGGAGGEYEQYF
-,-,TRBV5-4,TRBJ2-5,TGTGCCAGCAGCTTGTCCCCAACGGCGGAAGAGACCCAGTACTTC,CASSLSPTAEETQYF
-,-,TRBV7-8,TRBJ2-2,TGTGCCAGCAGCCATAACCCAGGGCCCGGGGAGCTGTTTTTT,CASSHNPGPGELFF
-,-,TRBV6-1,TRBJ2-6,TGTGCCAGCAGTGCGTCAGGGGTTGTCTACTCTGGGGCCAACGTCCTGACTTTC,CASSASGVVYSGANVLTF
TRBD2,once,TRBV6-5,TRBJ2-7,TGTGCCAGCAGACTTAGCGGGAGAGGGTCCTACGAGCAGTACTTC,CASRLSGRGSYEQYF
-,once,TRBV29-1,TRBJ2-3,TGCAGCGCCCGCGGACACTTCACAGATACGCAGTATTTT,CSARGHFTDTQYF
TRBD2,-,TRBV5-1,TRBJ2-1,TGCGCCAGCAGCTCCGGGACTAGCGGGCAGTCCTACAATGAGCAGTTCTTC,CASSSGTSGQSYNEQFF
-,-,TRBV19,TRBJ1-1,TGTGCCAGTATTCCGGATAGGGCCGATGAAGCTTTCTTT,CASIPDRADEAFF
-,-,TRBV25-1,TRBJ1-4,TGTGCCAGCAGTGATCCCGGGGTGTCAAGGAAACTGTTTTTT,CASSDPGVSRKLFF
-,-,TRBV6-5,TRBJ1-4,TGTGCCAGCAGTCACGAGGGGGGTTGGAATGAAAAACTGTTTTTT,CASSHEGGWNEKLFF